This T cell receptor beta chain originates from a study of beta chain features in type 1 diabetes. Study details: Healthy donors resembled patients in age, gender and cell yields. Study-level results: Moderately but significantly shorter TCRB CDR3s were found in Type 1 diabetes patients in all four CD4+ subsets. Insertions at VDJ junctions were less frequent in type 1 diabetes patients. These patients also deleted more nucleotides at the same junctions.

This clone turned up a few times. Its antigen is not known. Sequenced material consisted of expressed TCRB transcripts (all of the isolated RNA was reverse transcribed). The data were produced by immunoSEQ multiplex PCR, yet TCRdb's version contains in-frame clones alone and is incomplete. The data hold about 650,000 clones, with over 10% observed a single time. Germline V gives CDR1 SGDLS, CDR2 YYNGEE. The CDR3 totals 15 residues. Trimming shortened V by 0 bases and J by 5 bases, and 14 bases separated the two germline ends. The sequenced sample was naive CD4+ T cells from blood. The chain recombines TRBV9 with TRBJ1-2; D is unresolved. The receptor was derived from a young man with type 1 diabetes. CDR3 in DNA: TGTGCCAGCAGCGTAGACGGCCGAAATTTTTATGGCTACACCTTC. This codes for CASSVDGRNFYGYTF.